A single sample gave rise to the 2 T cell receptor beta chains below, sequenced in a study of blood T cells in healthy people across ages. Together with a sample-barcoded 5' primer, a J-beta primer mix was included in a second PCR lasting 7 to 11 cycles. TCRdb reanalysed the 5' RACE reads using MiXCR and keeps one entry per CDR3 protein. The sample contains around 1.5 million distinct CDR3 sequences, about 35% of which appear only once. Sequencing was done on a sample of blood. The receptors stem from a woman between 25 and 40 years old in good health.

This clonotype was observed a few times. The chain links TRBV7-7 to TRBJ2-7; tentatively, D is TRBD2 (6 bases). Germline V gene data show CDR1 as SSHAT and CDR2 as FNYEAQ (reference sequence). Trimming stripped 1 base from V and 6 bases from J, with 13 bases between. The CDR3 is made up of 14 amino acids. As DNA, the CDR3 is TGTGCCAGCAGCTTAGAGGCGGGGTCGCTCGAGCAGTACTTC. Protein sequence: CASSLEAGSLEQYF. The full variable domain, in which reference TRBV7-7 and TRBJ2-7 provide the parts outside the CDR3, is GAGVSQSPRYKVTKRGQDVTLRCDPISSHATLYWYQQALGQGPEFLTYFNYEAQPDKSGLPSDRFSAERPEGSISTLTIQRTEQRDSAMYRCASSLEAGSLEQYFGPGTRLTVT.

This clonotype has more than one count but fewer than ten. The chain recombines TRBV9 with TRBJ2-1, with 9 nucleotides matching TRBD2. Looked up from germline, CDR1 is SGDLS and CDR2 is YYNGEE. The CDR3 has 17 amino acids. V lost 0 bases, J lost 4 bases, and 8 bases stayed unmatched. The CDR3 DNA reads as TGTGCCAGCAGCGTAGGAGCGGGGGGTTGGATTTACAATGAGCAGTTCTTC. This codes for CASSVGAGGWIYNEQFF.